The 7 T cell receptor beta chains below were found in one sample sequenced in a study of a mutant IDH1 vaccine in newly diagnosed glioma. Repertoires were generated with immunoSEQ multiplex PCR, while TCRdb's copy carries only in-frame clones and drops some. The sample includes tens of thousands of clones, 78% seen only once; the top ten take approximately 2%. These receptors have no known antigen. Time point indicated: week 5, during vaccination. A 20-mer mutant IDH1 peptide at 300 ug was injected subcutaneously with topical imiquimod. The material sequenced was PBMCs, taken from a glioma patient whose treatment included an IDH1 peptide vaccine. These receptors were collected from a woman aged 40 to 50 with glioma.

The CDR3 is CASSGDAGLTNYGYTF. CDR3 coding DNA: TGTGCCAGCAGCGGGGACGCCGGATTAACTAACTATGGCTACACCTTC. V is TRBV7-9 and J is TRBJ1-2; a weak D match, TRBD1 (5 bases). The CDR3 is 16 amino acids. Germline V gene data show CDR1 as SEHNR and CDR2 as FQNEAQ (reference sequence). V was clipped by 5 bases and J by 0 bases, with 16 bases between them.

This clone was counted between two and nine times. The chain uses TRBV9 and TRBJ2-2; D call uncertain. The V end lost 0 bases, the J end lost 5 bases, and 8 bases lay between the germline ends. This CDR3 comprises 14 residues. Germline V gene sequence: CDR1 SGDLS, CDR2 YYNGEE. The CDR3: CASSVEGITGELFF. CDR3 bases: TGTGCCAGCAGCGTAGAGGGTATTACCGGGGAGCTGTTTTTT.

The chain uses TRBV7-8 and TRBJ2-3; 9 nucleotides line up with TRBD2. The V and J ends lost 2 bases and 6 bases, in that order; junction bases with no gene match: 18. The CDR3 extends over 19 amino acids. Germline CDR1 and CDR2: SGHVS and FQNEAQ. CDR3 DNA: TGTGCCAGCAGCTTAATGGCTAGCGGGGCCCCCGGTCGGGGGGATACGCAGTATTTT. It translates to CASSLMASGAPGRGDTQYF.

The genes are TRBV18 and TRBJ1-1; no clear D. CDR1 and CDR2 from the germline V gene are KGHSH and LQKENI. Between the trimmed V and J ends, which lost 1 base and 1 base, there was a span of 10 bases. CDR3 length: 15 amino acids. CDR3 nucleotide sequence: TGTGCCAGCTCACCACTAGGTACTACGAACACTGAAGCTTTCTTT. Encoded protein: CASSPLGTTNTEAFF.

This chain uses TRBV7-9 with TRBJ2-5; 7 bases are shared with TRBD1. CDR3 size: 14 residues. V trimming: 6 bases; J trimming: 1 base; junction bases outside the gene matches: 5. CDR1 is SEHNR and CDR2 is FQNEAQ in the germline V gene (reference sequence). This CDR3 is CASSRDSVQETQYF. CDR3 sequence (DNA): TGTGCCAGCAGTCGGGACAGCGTCCAAGAGACCCAGTACTTC.

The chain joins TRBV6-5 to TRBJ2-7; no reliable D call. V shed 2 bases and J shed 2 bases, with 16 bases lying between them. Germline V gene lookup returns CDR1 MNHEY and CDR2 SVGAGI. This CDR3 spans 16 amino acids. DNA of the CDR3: TGTGCCAGCAGTTACCCCCCGGATAAACTGACCTACGAGCAGTACTTC. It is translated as CASSYPPDKLTYEQYF.

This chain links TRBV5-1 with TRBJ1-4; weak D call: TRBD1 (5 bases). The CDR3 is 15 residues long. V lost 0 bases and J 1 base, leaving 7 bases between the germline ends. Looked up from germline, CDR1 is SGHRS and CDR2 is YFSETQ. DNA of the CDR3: TGCGCCAGCAGCTTGGAGGGGCGAACTAATGAAAAACTGTTTTTT. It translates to CASSLEGRTNEKLFF.